This is a list of T cell receptor beta chains from one sample in a study of OX40 agonist ivuxolimab in advanced cancers. Clones were sequenced by immunoSEQ multiplex PCR, and TCRdb holds only the in-frame ones, with some missing. Of about 16,000 clones in the sample, approximately 86% were seen once. This specimen consisted of CD4+ or CD8+ T cells sorted from blood, obtained in a trial of the OX40 agonist ivuxolimab. The receptors derive from an adult with an advanced solid tumor such as melanoma, head and neck, liver or kidney cancer. CDR3s include the opening cysteine and the closing phenylalanine or tryptophan. A D gene is named only where the DNA matches it firmly. Rows give clone size only sometimes, using once, few, many, or a class for an expanded clone.

V	J	D	size	CDR3	DNA
TRBV29-1	TRBJ1-5	NA	few	CSVMTGGLHQPQHF	TGCAGCGTTATGACCGGGGGTCTTCATCAGCCCCAGCATTTT
TRBV7-8	TRBJ2-1	NA	NA	CASSSIVGEQFF	TGTGCCAGCAGCTCTATCGTCGGTGAGCAGTTCTTC
TRBV30	TRBJ1-2	NA	NA	CAWSQSSSGGYTF	TGTGCCTGGAGCCAAAGTTCTTCGGGAGGCTACACCTTC
TRBV27	TRBJ2-7	NA	NA	CASSYEGRSFYEQYF	TGTGCCAGCAGTTATGAGGGCAGATCTTTCTACGAGCAGTACTTC
TRBV6-5	TRBJ2-7	NA	NA	CASSSRLFSSSYEQYF	TGTGCCAGCAGTTCGAGACTTTTTTCAAGCTCCTACGAGCAGTACTTC
TRBV7-2	TRBJ2-2	NA	NA	CASSTYGGRNGGELFF	TGTGCCAGCAGCACCTACGGGGGGCGAAATGGTGGGGAGCTGTTTTTT
TRBV2	TRBJ2-3	NA	NA	CASRGLDVRLATDTQYF	TGTGCCAGCAGGGGGTTGGACGTCCGATTGGCAACCGATACGCAGTATTTT
TRBV5-1	TRBJ2-3	NA	NA	CASRGADTQYF	TGCGCCAGCCGAGGGGCAGATACGCAGTATTTT
TRBV2	TRBJ2-3	TRBD2	few	CASSALRAGGSDTQYF	TGTGCCAGCAGTGCACTTCGGGCGGGAGGGTCAGATACGCAGTATTTT
TRBV18	TRBJ1-1	NA	NA	CASSPLGGGDTEAFF	TGTGCCAGCTCACCATTGGGGGGGGGAGACACTGAAGCTTTCTTT
TRBV14	TRBJ2-5	NA	NA	CASSSRQETQYF	TGTGCCAGCAGCTCCCGGCAAGAGACCCAGTACTTC
TRBV10-2	TRBJ2-5	TRBD2	NA	CASSRTSGRGAETQYF	TGCGCCAGCAGCCGAACTAGCGGGAGGGGGGCAGAGACCCAGTACTTC
TRBV7-9	TRBJ2-7	NA	NA	CASSQKYEQYF	TGTGCCAGCAGCCAAAAGTACGAGCAGTACTTC
TRBV5-1	TRBJ1-1	TRBD1	NA	CASSAAGTGTEAFF	TGCGCCAGCAGCGCAGCCGGGACAGGGACGGAAGCTTTCTTT
TRBV27	TRBJ1-1	TRBD1	NA	CASNTGGGNTEAFF	TGTGCCAGCAACACAGGGGGCGGAAACACTGAAGCTTTCTTT
TRBV7-3	TRBJ2-7	NA	NA	CASGLASSYEQYF	TGTGCCAGCGGCTTAGCCAGCTCCTACGAGCAGTACTTC
TRBV7-9	TRBJ2-5	TRBD1	NA	CASSNDRGRRYF	TGTGCCAGCAGCAATGACAGGGGACGGAGGTACTTC
TRBV6-5	TRBJ2-2	TRBD2	NA	CASSYSGRVSGELFF	TGTGCCAGCAGCTATAGCGGGAGGGTTTCCGGGGAGCTGTTTTTT
TRBV28	TRBJ2-7	TRBD2	few	CASSPLLGGIHEQYF	TGTGCCAGCAGTCCCCTTCTCGGGGGGATCCACGAGCAGTACTTC
TRBV4-1	TRBJ2-2	NA	NA	CASSQYRDSTGELFF	TGCGCCAGCAGCCAATACCGGGACTCAACCGGGGAGCTGTTTTTT
TRBV2	TRBJ2-2	NA	NA	CASSGYLTGELFF	TGTGCCAGCAGTGGGTACCTCACCGGGGAGCTGTTTTTT
TRBV11-3	TRBJ2-5	TRBD1	NA	CASSPGTGDQETQYF	TGTGCCAGCAGCCCAGGAACAGGGGACCAAGAGACCCAGTACTTC
TRBV28	TRBJ1-2	NA	once	CASSLTEGPYGYTF	TGTGCCAGCAGTTTAACCGAGGGCCCCTATGGCTACACCTTC
TRBV2	TRBJ1-1	TRBD1	NA	CASSSRGVNTEAFF	TGTGCCAGCAGTTCCAGGGGGGTGAACACTGAAGCTTTCTTT
TRBV28	TRBJ1-1	NA	NA	CASSFEGGTEAFF	TGTGCCAGCAGTTTTGAAGGGGGTACTGAAGCTTTCTTT
TRBV19	TRBJ2-1	TRBD2	NA	CASRDYSGNYNEQFF	TGTGCCAGTAGGGACTATAGCGGGAACTACAATGAGCAGTTCTTC
TRBV18	TRBJ1-1	NA	NA	CASSPRENTEAFF	TGTGCCAGCTCACCACGGGAGAACACTGAAGCTTTCTTT
TRBV10-3	TRBJ2-2	TRBD1	NA	CAINYRDRGNTGELFF	TGTGCCATCAACTACCGGGACAGGGGAAACACCGGGGAGCTGTTTTTT
TRBV27	TRBJ2-7	NA	NA	CASSLLLSGEQYF	TGTGCCAGCAGTTTACTCCTCTCGGGCGAGCAGTACTTC
TRBV27	TRBJ2-7	NA	NA	CASSGIKGQLYEQYF	TGTGCCAGCAGTGGCATCAAGGGGCAGCTATACGAGCAGTACTTC
TRBV18	TRBJ2-2	TRBD1	once	CASSRGQGATGELFF	TGTGCCAGCTCACGTGGACAGGGCGCCACCGGGGAGCTGTTTTTT
TRBV10-3	TRBJ1-4	NA	few	CAISGKRWGEKLFF	TGTGCCATCAGTGGGAAACGTTGGGGGGAAAAACTGTTTTTT
TRBV7-8	TRBJ2-1	NA	few	CASSPPRRDEQFF	TGTGCCAGCAGCCCCCCCCGTAGGGATGAGCAGTTCTTC
TRBV2	TRBJ2-7	NA	NA	CASRRYPARVEQYF	TGTGCCAGCAGGCGGTACCCCGCCAGGGTCGAGCAGTACTTC
TRBV2	TRBJ2-7	TRBD1	NA	CASSEWGTGSDEQYF	TGTGCCAGCAGTGAATGGGGGACAGGGTCGGATGAGCAGTACTTC
TRBV23-1	TRBJ2-1	NA	once	CASIIGNRSYNEQFF	TGCGCCAGCATTATAGGGAATAGGTCCTACAATGAGCAGTTCTTC
TRBV25-1	TRBJ2-3	TRBD2	NA	CASVDAGAADTQYF	TGTGCCAGCGTTGATGCGGGAGCCGCAGATACGCAGTATTTT
TRBV4-1	TRBJ2-1	TRBD2	NA	CASSQVPRLAGADYNEQFF	TGCGCCAGCAGCCAAGTCCCGCGACTAGCGGGAGCAGACTACAATGAGCAGTTCTTC
TRBV10-1	TRBJ2-3	NA	once	CASSERTSTRTDTQYF	TGCGCCAGCAGTGAACGGACTTCCACGCGCACAGATACGCAGTATTTT
TRBV2	TRBJ1-6	TRBD1	once	CASSEPGQGNNSPLHF	TGTGCCAGCAGTGAACCGGGACAGGGAAATAATTCACCCCTCCACTTT
TRBV6-1	TRBJ2-7	NA	NA	CASSESGLYEQYF	TGTGCCAGCAGTGAAAGCGGGCTCTACGAGCAGTACTTC
TRBV5-4	TRBJ2-2	NA	NA	CASSLRGTPGELFF	TGTGCCAGCAGCTTGCGGGGGACCCCCGGGGAGCTGTTTTTT
TRBV18	TRBJ2-5	NA	NA	CASSPNQETQYF	TGTGCCAGCTCCCCCAACCAAGAGACCCAGTACTTC
TRBV5-5	TRBJ2-3	NA	NA	CASSLIGSTDTQYF	TGTGCCAGCAGCTTGATTGGGAGCACAGATACGCAGTATTTT
TRBV7-9	TRBJ2-3	NA	NA	CASSWTSTDTQYF	TGTGCCAGCAGCTGGACTAGCACAGATACGCAGTATTTT
TRBV5-1	TRBJ1-2	TRBD1	NA	CASSPETGVVGYTF	TGCGCCAGCAGCCCCGAGACAGGGGTCGTTGGCTACACCTTC